These 20 T cell receptor beta chains share one sample of origin, sequenced in a study of blood T cells in healthy people across ages (dated by TCRdb to between 2014 and 2017). Library preparation employed 5' RACE. The reads were generated on an Illumina HiSeq 2500. A second PCR of roughly 6 to 11 cycles was performed with a sample-barcoded 5' primer and a J-beta primer mix. TCRdb handled the public reads itself, with Q25 trimming in fastp and clone calling in MiXCR, and kept productive beta chains. Every CDR3 protein is listed once, alongside the most common genes and DNA of its rows. Within this sample are hundreds of thousands of distinct CDR3 sequences, with 25% to 35% of them counted one time only. Over 3.5% of the sample is taken by the ten largest. The same specimen was also included in a second study, on T cells of mothers and their children.

Sample: blood. These receptor sequences come from a boy between 2 and 10 years old in good health.

This clonotype was counted between two and nine times. V and J are TRBV25-1 and TRBJ2-7; D gene ambiguous. The J call may be in error: the DNA end matches TRBJ2-5 better. The CDR3 extends over 11 amino acids. Germline V CDR1 and CDR2: MGHDK, SYGVNS. The CDR3 DNA sequence: TGTGCCACAAGAGGTCAAGAGACCCAGTACTTC. It encodes CATRGQETQYF.

This rearrangement joins TRBV12-3 or TRBV12-4 to TRBJ2-5, with 7 nucleotides matching TRBD2. The length of the CDR3 is 14 residues. Trimming at V came to 5 bases and at J to 5 bases, leaving 8 bases not matched to a gene. CDR3 sequence reads: CASSRSGDGETQYF. CDR3 bases: TGTGCCAGCAGTCGAAGCGGGGACGGGGAGACCCAGTACTTC.

The chain joins TRBV9 to TRBJ2-1; 7 nucleotides match TRBD2. Per germline, CDR1 SGDLS and CDR2 YYNGEE. V lost 0 bases and J lost 6; bases outside the gene matches: 0. The CDR3 loop spans 13 amino acids. Written as DNA, the CDR3 is TGTGCCAGCAGCGTAGGGGGGGGCAATGAGCAGTTCTTC. As protein: CASSVGGGNEQFF.

This clonotype was picked up a small number of times. The V and J genes are TRBV7-2 and TRBJ2-5; 7 bases fit TRBD1. With the DNA end fitting TRBJ2-7 better, the J assignment may be wrong. This CDR3 has 14 residues. The germline V gene encodes CDR1 SGHTA and CDR2 FQGNSA. CDR3 coding DNA: TGTGCCAGCAGCAGGTTTGACAGGGTCCACGAGCAGTACTTC. It codes for CASSRFDRVHEQYF.

This clonotype was observed a handful of times. This chain connects TRBV6-5 to TRBJ2-6, with D hard to call. The ends were cut back, 6 bases at V and 1 base at J, with 7 bases in the middle. This CDR3 comprises 14 residues. The V gene's germline CDR1 is MNHEY and CDR2 SVGAGI. The CDR3 reads CASSKLSGANVLTF. CDR3 bases: TGTGCCAGCAGCAAACTATCTGGGGCCAACGTCCTGACTTTC.

Concerning this clonotype: An end of the junction does not agree with germline; a read error may underlie this. The rearrangement joins TRBV7-8 to TRBJ2-5; 8 bases are shared with TRBD2. From germline, CDR1 is SGHVS and CDR2 FQNEAQ. The CDR3 has 14 amino acids. Here the CDR3 DNA reads TGTGCCAGCAGCCCCATTAGCGGGGAAGAGACCCTGTACTTC. Encoded protein: CASSPISGEETLYF. The complete variable domain, with remaining parts taken from reference TRBV7-8 and TRBJ2-5, reads GAGVSQSPRYKVAKRGQDVALRCDPISGHVSLFWYQQALGQGPEFLTYFQNEAQLDKSGLPSDRFFAERPEGSVSTLKIQRTQQEDSAVYLCASSPISGEETLYFGPGTRLLVL.

The chain combines TRBV11-2 with TRBJ2-7, with TRBD2 matching over 9 bases. CDR1 and CDR2 from the germline V gene are SGHAT and FQNNGV. V gave up 5 bases and J gave up 2 bases; unmatched junction bases: 10. This CDR3 is built from 16 residues. The CDR3 bases are TGTGCCAGCAGCCGCCTTAGTGCGGGGGGGCCCTACGAGCAGTACTTC. Its protein product is CASSRLSAGGPYEQYF.

Concerning this clonotype itself: One base away lies a much larger clone, so this may be a sequencing read error. The gene calls are TRBV7-9 and TRBJ2-2; D not certain. CDR1 is SEHNR and CDR2 is FQNEAQ in the germline V gene (reference sequence). The CDR3 loop spans 12 amino acids. V shed 2 bases and J shed 6 bases, with 4 bases lying between them. The CDR3 sequence: CASSLSAGELFF. The CDR3 DNA sequence: TGTGCCAGCAGCTTATCCGCCGGGGAGCTGTTTTTT.

The chain has TRBV6-6 and TRBJ2-1; D is possibly TRBD2 (7 bases). The germline V gene encodes CDR1 MNHNY and CDR2 SVGAGI (reference sequence). CDR3 length: 13 residues. Trimming pared 8 bases from V and 6 bases from J, leaving 14 bases between. CDR3: CASGGGGTNEQFF. The CDR3 nucleotides read TGTGCCAGCGGAGGGGGGGGTACCAATGAGCAGTTCTTC.

This clonotype has a handful of counts. This chain links TRBV4-3 with TRBJ2-5; a possible D gene is TRBD1 (5 bases). The CDR3 loop spans 16 amino acids. Germline V gene lookup returns CDR1 LGHNA and CDR2 YSLEER. Trimming took off 0 bases at V and 2 bases at J, with 13 bases between the two ends. DNA of the CDR3: TGCGCCAGCAGCCAAGATTTGACGGCAGGGCAAGAGACCCAGTACTTC. It yields the protein CASSQDLTAGQETQYF.

The chain uses TRBV12-3 or TRBV12-4 and TRBJ2-5, with 10 bases aligning to TRBD2. The J call is in doubt because the DNA end fits TRBJ2-1 better. This CDR3 comprises 13 residues. The CDR3 loop is CASSLLAGEPQFF. The CDR3, as DNA: TGTGCCAGCAGTTTACTAGCGGGAGAACCCCAGTTCTTC.

The sample holds a few counts of this clonotype. The chain links TRBV4-2 to TRBJ2-1; maybe TRBD1 (5 bases). The V end was cut by 0 bases, the J end by 4 bases, with 13 bases between. CDR3 length: 16 amino acids. CDR1 is LGHNA and CDR2 is YNFKEQ in the germline V gene. The CDR3 DNA sequence: TGTGCCAGCAGCCAAGAGAGGCAGGGTGTATACAATGAGCAGTTCTTC. Translating gives CASSQERQGVYNEQFF.

This clonotype was seen only a few times. The J gene is TRBJ2-1, the V gene TRBV7-2, with TRBD2 matching 12 bases. CDR3 length: 15 residues. Per the germline V gene, CDR1 is SGHTA and CDR2 is FQGNSA. The junction had 5 bases not matched to a gene; V was cut back by 4 bases and J by 7 bases. CDR3 coding DNA: TGTGCCAGCAGCTCCCAACTAGCGGGGGGAAATGAGCAGTTCTTC. As protein: CASSSQLAGGNEQFF.

This chain connects TRBV14 to TRBJ2-3; no firm D call. V lost 1 base and J lost 5, with 10 bases in between. Germline V gene sequence: CDR1 SGHDN, CDR2 FVKESK. The CDR3 has 14 residues. This chain's CDR3 is CASSQAGGGDTQYF. The CDR3 DNA sequence: TGTGCCAGCAGCCAAGCGGGTGGTGGAGATACGCAGTATTTT.

Points on this clonotype: Sequence at one end of the junction differs from germline and may be a read error. The V and J genes are TRBV12-3 or TRBV12-4 and TRBJ2-7; D perhaps matches TRBD2 (5 bases). CDR3 length equals 11 residues. CDR3 nucleotides: TGTACCAGCAGTTTCGGGATCGTGCAGTACTTC. Its protein is CTSSFGIVQYF.

The chain is built from TRBV7-9 and TRBJ2-4; no clear D gene. Deletions cut 2 bases from V and 2 bases from J, with 4 bases between. The CDR3 has 13 amino acids. CDR1 SEHNR and CDR2 FQNEAQ come from the germline V gene (reference sequence). The CDR3 protein is CASSLPTKNIQYF. The CDR3 region has the DNA TGTGCCAGCAGCTTACCGACCAAAAACATTCAGTACTTC.

This clonotype was counted only a few times. The chain is built from TRBV2 and TRBJ1-1; 8 nucleotides line up with TRBD1. The CDR3 sequence is 15 residues long. J was trimmed by 5 bases and V by 5 bases; bases with no gene match: 10. Germline V gives CDR1 SNHLY, CDR2 FYNNEI. Here the CDR3 reads CASSSPDRVGTEAFF. The CDR3 DNA reads TGTGCCAGCAGTTCCCCGGACAGGGTCGGGACTGAAGCTTTCTTT.

The chain carries TRBV7-2 and TRBJ1-4, with TRBD1 as a possible D gene (5 bases). With 5 bases removed from V and 15 bases from J, the gap between germline ends came to 22 bases. Germline-derived CDR1 and CDR2 are SGHTA and FQGNSA. CDR3 size: 14 residues. DNA for the CDR3: TGTGCCAGCAGCCCCTCCCGCGGGCAGGGCGAGTTGTTTTTT. Amino acid sequence: CASSPSRGQGELFF.

This clonotype came up a few times. This sequence joins TRBV20-1 and TRBJ2-7; tentative D call: TRBD2 (6 bases). V was cut by 3 bases and J by 2 bases, with 14 bases left in between. The germline CDR1 and CDR2 sequences are DFQATT and SNEGSKA (reference sequence). This CDR3 is 14 amino acids long. The CDR3 bases are TGCAGTGCTAGCTCCAGCGGGTCTACCTACGAGCAGTACTTC. Protein: CSASSSGSTYEQYF.

The chain links TRBV30 to TRBJ1-5; D not resolved. Germline loops: CDR1 GTSNPN, CDR2 SVGIG (reference sequence). Trimming cost V 2 bases and J 1 base, with 6 bases left between them. CDR3 length: 13 residues. This chain's CDR3 is CAWSPQSNQPQHF. CDR3 DNA sequence: TGTGCCTGGAGTCCCCAAAGCAATCAGCCCCAGCATTTT.